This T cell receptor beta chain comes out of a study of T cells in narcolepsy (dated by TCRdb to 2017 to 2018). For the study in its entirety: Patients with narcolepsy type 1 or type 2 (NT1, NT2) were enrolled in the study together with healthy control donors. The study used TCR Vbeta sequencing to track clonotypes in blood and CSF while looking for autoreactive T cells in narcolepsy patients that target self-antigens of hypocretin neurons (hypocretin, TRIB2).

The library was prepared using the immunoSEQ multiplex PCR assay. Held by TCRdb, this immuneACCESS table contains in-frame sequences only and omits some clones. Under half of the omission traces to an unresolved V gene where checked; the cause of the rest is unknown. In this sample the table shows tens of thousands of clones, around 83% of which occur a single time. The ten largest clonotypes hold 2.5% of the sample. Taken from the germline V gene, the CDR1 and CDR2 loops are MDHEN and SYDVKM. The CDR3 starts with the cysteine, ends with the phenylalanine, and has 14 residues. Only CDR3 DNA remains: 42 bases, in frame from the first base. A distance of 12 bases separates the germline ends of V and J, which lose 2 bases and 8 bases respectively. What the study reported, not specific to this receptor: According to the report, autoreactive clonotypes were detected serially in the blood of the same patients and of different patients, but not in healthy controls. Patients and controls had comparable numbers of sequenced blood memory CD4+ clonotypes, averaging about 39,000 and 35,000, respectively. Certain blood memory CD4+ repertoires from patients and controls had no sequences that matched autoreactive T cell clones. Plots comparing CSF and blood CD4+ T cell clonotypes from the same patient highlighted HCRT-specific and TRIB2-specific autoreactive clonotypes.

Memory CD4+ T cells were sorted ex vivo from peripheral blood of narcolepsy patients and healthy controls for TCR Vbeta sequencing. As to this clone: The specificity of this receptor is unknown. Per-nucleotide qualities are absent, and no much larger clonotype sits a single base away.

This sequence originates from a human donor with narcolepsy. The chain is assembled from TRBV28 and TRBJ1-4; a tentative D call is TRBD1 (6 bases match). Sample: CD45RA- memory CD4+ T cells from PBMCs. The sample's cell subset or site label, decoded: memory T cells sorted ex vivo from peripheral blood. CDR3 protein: CASSLGGLEEKLFF. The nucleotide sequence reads TGTGCCAGCAGTTTAGGGGGCCTTGAGGAAAAACTGTTTTTT.